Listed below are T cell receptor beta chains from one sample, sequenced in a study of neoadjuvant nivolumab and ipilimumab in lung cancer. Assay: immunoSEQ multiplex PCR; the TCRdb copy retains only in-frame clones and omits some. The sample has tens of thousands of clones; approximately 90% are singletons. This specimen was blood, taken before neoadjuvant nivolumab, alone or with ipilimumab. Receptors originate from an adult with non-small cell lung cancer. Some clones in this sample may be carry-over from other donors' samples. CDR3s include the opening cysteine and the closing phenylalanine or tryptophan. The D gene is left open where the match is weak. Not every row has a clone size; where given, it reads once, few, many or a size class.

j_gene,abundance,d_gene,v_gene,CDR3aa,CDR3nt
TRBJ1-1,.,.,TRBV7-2,CASSLAPGEAFF,TGTGCCAGCAGCTTAGCTCCAGGGGAAGCTTTCTTT
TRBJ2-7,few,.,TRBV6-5,CASSYSEKFSYEQYF,TGTGCCAGCAGTTACTCGGAGAAATTTTCCTACGAGCAGTACTTC
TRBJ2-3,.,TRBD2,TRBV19,CASSIMSGKADTQYF,TGTGCCAGTAGTATCATGAGCGGGAAAGCGGATACGCAGTATTTT
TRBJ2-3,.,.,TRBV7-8,CASSQGAARGTDTQYF,TGTGCCAGCAGCCAAGGGGCGGCTAGGGGCACAGATACGCAGTATTTT
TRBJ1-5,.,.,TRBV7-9,CASSFEGGNQPQHF,TGTGCCAGCAGCTTCGAAGGCGGCAATCAGCCCCAGCATTTT
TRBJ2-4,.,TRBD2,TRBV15,CATSRGGLTFLGNIQYF,TGTGCCACCAGCAGAGGGGGACTAACCTTCCTGGGAAACATTCAGTACTTC
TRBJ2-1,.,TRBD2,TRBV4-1,CASSQDQWGTRGEQFF,TGCGCCAGCAGCCAAGATCAGTGGGGGACTAGAGGTGAGCAGTTCTTC
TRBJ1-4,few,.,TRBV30,CAWSTLREKLFF,TGTGCCTGGAGTACCCTCCGAGAAAAACTGTTTTTT
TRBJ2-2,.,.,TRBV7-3,CASSLGAPGELFF,TGTGCCAGCAGCTTAGGCGCACCCGGGGAGCTGTTTTTT
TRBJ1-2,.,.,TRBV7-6,CASSLEGGLGYTF,TGTGCCAGCAGCTTAGAGGGGGGGCTTGGCTACACCTTC
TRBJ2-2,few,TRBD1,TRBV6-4,CASSPGQGSGELFF,TGTGCCAGCAGCCCAGGACAGGGGAGCGGGGAGCTGTTTTTT
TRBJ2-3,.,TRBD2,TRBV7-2,CASSFGLAGVDTQYF,TGTGCCAGCAGCTTTGGACTAGCGGGAGTAGATACGCAGTATTTT
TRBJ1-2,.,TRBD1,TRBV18,CASSPQGDGYTF,TGTGCCAGCTCACCCCAGGGGGATGGCTACACCTTC
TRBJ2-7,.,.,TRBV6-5,CASRPRWGAEQYF,TGTGCCAGCAGGCCCCGGTGGGGGGCCGAGCAGTACTTC
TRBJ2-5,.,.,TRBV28,CASSLLAGRTGETQYF,TGTGCCAGCAGTTTGTTGGCAGGGCGGACGGGAGAGACCCAGTACTTC
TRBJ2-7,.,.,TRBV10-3,CAISLQGLDYYEQYF,TGTGCCATCAGCCTTCAAGGACTGGACTACTACGAGCAGTACTTC
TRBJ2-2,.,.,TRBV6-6,CASSYVGGHTGELFF,TGTGCCAGCAGTTACGTGGGCGGACACACCGGGGAGCTGTTTTTT
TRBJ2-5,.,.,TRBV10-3,CAISDSGETQYF,TGTGCCATCAGTGACTCTGGGGAGACCCAGTACTTC
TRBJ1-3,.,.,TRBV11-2,CASSPRQLSGNTIYF,TGTGCCAGCAGCCCTCGACAGCTCTCTGGAAACACCATATATTTT
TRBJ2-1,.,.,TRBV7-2,CASSYEMTSQQFF,TGTGCCAGCAGCTACGAAATGACTAGTCAACAGTTCTTC
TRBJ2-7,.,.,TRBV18,CASSSYPASSYEQYF,TGTGCCAGCTCATCATATCCGGCCAGTTCCTACGAGCAGTACTTC
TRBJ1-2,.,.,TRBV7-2,CASSSTVQGGYTF,TGTGCCAGCAGCTCCACAGTCCAGGGCGGCTACACCTTC
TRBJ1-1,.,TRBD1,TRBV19,CASSITGGYAEAFF,TGTGCCAGTAGTATAACAGGGGGCTATGCTGAAGCTTTCTTT
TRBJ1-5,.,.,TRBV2,CASSESGWATQGPQHF,TGTGCCAGCAGTGAGTCGGGGTGGGCCACCCAGGGACCCCAGCATTTT
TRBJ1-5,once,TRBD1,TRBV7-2,CASSPAKDRVMSQPQHF,TGTGCCAGCAGCCCTGCCAAGGACAGGGTAATGTCTCAGCCCCAGCATTTT
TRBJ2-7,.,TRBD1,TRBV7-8,CASSGRQGAGYEQYF,TGTGCCAGCAGCGGCCGACAGGGGGCCGGCTACGAGCAGTACTTC
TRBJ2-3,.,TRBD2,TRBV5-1,CASSTRTSGSTDTQYF,TGCGCCAGCAGCACGAGGACTAGCGGGAGCACAGATACGCAGTATTTT
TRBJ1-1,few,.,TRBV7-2,CASTWGLDSHNEAFF,TGTGCCAGCACCTGGGGCCTTGACAGCCATAATGAAGCTTTCTTT
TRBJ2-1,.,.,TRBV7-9,CASSADRGWEVDNEQFF,TGTGCCAGCAGCGCCGACCGAGGGTGGGAGGTAGATAATGAGCAGTTCTTC
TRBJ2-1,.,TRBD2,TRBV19,CASSIGLAGAREQFF,TGTGCCAGTAGTATTGGGCTAGCGGGAGCCCGGGAGCAGTTCTTC
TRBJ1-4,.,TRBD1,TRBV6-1,CASSLQGVGEKLFF,TGTGCCAGCAGTTTACAGGGGGTGGGCGAAAAACTGTTTTTT
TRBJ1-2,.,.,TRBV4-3,CASSLRTNYGYTF,TGCGCCAGCAGCCTTCGGACTAACTATGGCTACACCTTC
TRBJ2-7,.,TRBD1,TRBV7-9,CASSLMVPGQGRNEQYF,TGTGCCAGCAGCTTAATGGTACCGGGACAGGGTAGGAACGAGCAGTACTTC
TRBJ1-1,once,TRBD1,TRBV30,CAWRTDPGTAIEAFF,TGTGCCTGGAGAACCGACCCCGGGACAGCGATTGAAGCTTTCTTT
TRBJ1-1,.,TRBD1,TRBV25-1,CASGRTGGMNTEAFF,TGTGCCAGCGGCCGGACAGGGGGGATGAACACTGAAGCTTTCTTT
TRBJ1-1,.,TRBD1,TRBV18,CASSKGQGAGTEAFF,TGTGCCAGCTCCAAGGGACAGGGGGCTGGCACTGAAGCTTTCTTT
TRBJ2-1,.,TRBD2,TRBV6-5,CASSYSASGSGEQFF,TGTGCCAGCAGTTACTCGGCTAGCGGGAGTGGTGAGCAGTTCTTC